This is a list of T cell receptor beta chains from one sample in a study of human T cells and chemical hapten exposure. TCRdb used MiXCR to reprocess the RACE reads, holding one entry per CDR3 protein. The sample holds 200,000 to 300,000 distinct CDR3 sequences, more than 6.5% seen once. This specimen consisted of whole blood, obtained in connection with sensitization to the hapten diphenylcyclopropenone (DPC). Receptors were obtained from a woman between 40 and 55 years old with alopecia areata. Some clones in this sample may be carry-over from other donors' samples. Both conserved end residues are part of each CDR3. D genes are given only for firm matches. Clone size, where shown, is once, few, many, or a class for clones that have expanded.

d_gene: .; v_gene: TRBV6-2/TRBV6-3; j_gene: TRBJ1-4; abundance: .; CDR3nt: TGTGCCAGCGGGCGGACATCCTATGAAAAACTGTTTTTT; CDR3aa: CASGRTSYEKLFF
d_gene: TRBD1; v_gene: TRBV7-2; j_gene: TRBJ2-7; abundance: many; CDR3nt: TGTGCCAGCAGCCCGACAGGGGCCTTGGAGCAGTACTTC; CDR3aa: CASSPTGALEQYF
d_gene: .; v_gene: TRBV5-1; j_gene: TRBJ2-7; abundance: .; CDR3nt: TGCGCCAGCAGCGGGCAGGGAGACTACGAGCAGTACTTC; CDR3aa: CASSGQGDYEQYF
d_gene: .; v_gene: TRBV19; j_gene: TRBJ2-3; abundance: .; CDR3nt: TGTGCCAGTAGTCCCCTGACAGCCCGGGATACGCAGTATTTT; CDR3aa: CASSPLTARDTQYF
d_gene: TRBD2; v_gene: TRBV7-3; j_gene: TRBJ2-2; abundance: few; CDR3nt: TGTGCCAGCAGCTTAACGGCTAGCGGATCCGGGGAGCTGTTTTTT; CDR3aa: CASSLTASGSGELFF
d_gene: .; v_gene: TRBV10-3; j_gene: TRBJ2-5; abundance: many; CDR3nt: TGTGCCATCAGTGAGTCAGGGAACCAAGAGACCCAGTACTTC; CDR3aa: CAISESGNQETQYF
d_gene: TRBD1; v_gene: TRBV7-9; j_gene: TRBJ2-2; abundance: many; CDR3nt: TGTGCCAGCAGCCCCTGGACAGGGGCCGGGGAGCTGTTTTTT; CDR3aa: CASSPWTGAGELFF
d_gene: TRBD1; v_gene: TRBV11-2; j_gene: TRBJ2-2; abundance: .; CDR3nt: TGTGCCAGCAGCTCCTTTAGACAGGGCGGCGGGGAGCTGTTTTTT; CDR3aa: CASSSFRQGGGELFF
d_gene: TRBD1; v_gene: TRBV5-1; j_gene: TRBJ2-1; abundance: .; CDR3nt: TGCGCCAGCAGCTTGGTTAGGACAGGGTACAATGAGCAGTTCTTC; CDR3aa: CASSLVRTGYNEQFF
d_gene: TRBD2; v_gene: TRBV9; j_gene: TRBJ2-3; abundance: .; CDR3nt: TGTGCCAGCAGCGTAGTTGCGGGAGAGCCAGATACGCAGTATTTT; CDR3aa: CASSVVAGEPDTQYF
d_gene: .; v_gene: TRBV7-7; j_gene: TRBJ2-2; abundance: few; CDR3nt: TGTGCTAGCAGCTTAGACGGATTCCACGGGGAGCTGTTTTTT; CDR3aa: CASSLDGFHGELFF
d_gene: TRBD2; v_gene: TRBV5-1; j_gene: TRBJ2-7; abundance: .; CDR3nt: TGCGCCAGCAGCATGGGGACTAGTGTCTCCTTCGAGCAGTACTTC; CDR3aa: CASSMGTSVSFEQYF
d_gene: .; v_gene: TRBV9; j_gene: TRBJ2-1; abundance: many; CDR3nt: TGTGCCAGTTCTGGACTACTGAGCTCCTACAATGAGCAGTTCTTC; CDR3aa: CASSGLLSSYNEQFF
d_gene: TRBD2; v_gene: TRBV9; j_gene: TRBJ2-1; abundance: .; CDR3nt: TGTGCCAGCAGCGTAGAGGGGACTAGGGATGAGCAGTTCTTC; CDR3aa: CASSVEGTRDEQFF
d_gene: TRBD1; v_gene: TRBV20-1; j_gene: TRBJ1-4; abundance: .; CDR3nt: TGCAGTGCCGGGCCCGGGACAGGGAGTGAAAAACTGTTTTTT; CDR3aa: CSAGPGTGSEKLFF
d_gene: TRBD2; v_gene: TRBV6-5; j_gene: TRBJ2-1; abundance: .; CDR3nt: TGTGCCAGCAGTCGGGGACTAGGGGGATACAATGAGCAGTTCTTC; CDR3aa: CASSRGLGGYNEQFF
d_gene: .; v_gene: TRBV10-3; j_gene: TRBJ1-5; abundance: many; CDR3nt: TGTGCCATCAGTGAGCCGGGGGTAGGCAATCAGCCCCAGCATTTT; CDR3aa: CAISEPGVGNQPQHF
d_gene: .; v_gene: TRBV10-3; j_gene: TRBJ1-6; abundance: .; CDR3nt: TGTGCCATCAGTGAGTCGTACAGCTCCTATAATTCACCCCTCCACTTT; CDR3aa: CAISESYSSYNSPLHF
d_gene: .; v_gene: TRBV28; j_gene: TRBJ2-1; abundance: .; CDR3nt: TGTGCCAGCAGTCCGAACGGACTATCGCATGAGCAGTTCTTC; CDR3aa: CASSPNGLSHEQFF
d_gene: .; v_gene: TRBV10-3; j_gene: TRBJ1-1; abundance: .; CDR3nt: TGTGCCATCAGAAGCAGGGAGAACACTGAAGCTTTCTTT; CDR3aa: CAIRSRENTEAFF
d_gene: .; v_gene: TRBV28; j_gene: TRBJ2-7; abundance: few; CDR3nt: TGTGCCAGCAGGGTTACACAGGGCCCCTACGAGCAGTACTTC; CDR3aa: CASRVTQGPYEQYF
d_gene: TRBD1; v_gene: TRBV29-1; j_gene: TRBJ2-7; abundance: .; CDR3nt: TGCAGCGTTGCCCCTACCGGACAGGGGAGCGAGCAGTACTTC; CDR3aa: CSVAPTGQGSEQYF
d_gene: TRBD1; v_gene: TRBV7-8; j_gene: TRBJ2-2; abundance: few; CDR3nt: TGTGCCAGCAGCCATGCCGGGACAGGGAGGGTGAACACCGGGGAGCTGTTTTTT; CDR3aa: CASSHAGTGRVNTGELFF
d_gene: TRBD2; v_gene: TRBV6-2/TRBV6-3; j_gene: TRBJ2-1; abundance: .; CDR3nt: TGTGCCAGCAGGACTAGCGGGGTTCCGCGGGGTGAGCAGTTCTTC; CDR3aa: CASRTSGVPRGEQFF
d_gene: .; v_gene: TRBV27; j_gene: TRBJ2-7; abundance: few; CDR3nt: TGTGCCAGCAGTTTGGTCCGGGGGACCGTGAAGTACTTC; CDR3aa: CASSLVRGTVKYF
d_gene: .; v_gene: TRBV12-3/TRBV12-4; j_gene: TRBJ1-1; abundance: few; CDR3nt: TGTGCCAGCAGTCGGACGCAGGGCACTGAAGCTTTCTTT; CDR3aa: CASSRTQGTEAFF
d_gene: .; v_gene: TRBV27; j_gene: TRBJ1-5; abundance: .; CDR3nt: TGTGCCAGCAGTCCGTGGGCAGGGGATAGCAATCAGCCCCAGCATTTT; CDR3aa: CASSPWAGDSNQPQHF
d_gene: .; v_gene: TRBV27; j_gene: TRBJ2-7; abundance: many; CDR3nt: TGCGCCAGCAGCTTGTCGGGCGAGCAGTACTTC; CDR3aa: CASSLSGEQYF
d_gene: .; v_gene: TRBV5-4; j_gene: TRBJ2-2; abundance: .; CDR3nt: TGTGCCAGCAGCCGACAGGAGTTAAACACCGGGGAGCTGTTTTTT; CDR3aa: CASSRQELNTGELFF